The 15 T cell receptor beta chains below were found in one sample sequenced in a study of radiation and T cells in renal cell carcinoma. TCRdb's copy holds only in-frame clones and misses some; the assay was immunoSEQ multiplex PCR. Among more than 120,000 clones listed, 70% to 90% were seen once. Sample time point: blood 4 weeks post-SBRT, at nephrectomy. Regarding treatment: 15 Gy SBRT to primary tumor, nephrectomy 4 weeks later. Here the sequenced sample was blood, taken from a patient whose treatment included radiotherapy and nephrectomy. Every receptor here comes from a woman aged 50 to 65 with renal cell carcinoma.

V is TRBV5-6 and J is TRBJ1-5; D is ambiguous. The germline gives CDR1 SGHDT, CDR2 YYEEEE. The CDR3 consists of 12 residues. Trimming pared 5 bases from V and 4 bases from J, leaving 7 bases between. CDR3 loop: CASSNSNQPQHF. The CDR3 bases are TGTGCCAGCAGTAACAGTAATCAGCCCCAGCATTTT.

This chain joins TRBV2 and TRBJ1-5; D might be TRBD1 (5 bases). Deletions cut 2 bases from V and 0 bases from J, with 14 bases between. Germline V CDR1 and CDR2: SNHLY, FYNNEI. The CDR3 contains 17 residues. The CDR3 region is CASSERGGRYSNQPQHF. CDR3 nucleotides: TGTGCCAGCAGTGAAAGGGGAGGACGGTATAGCAATCAGCCCCAGCATTTT.

V gene TRBV15 combines with J gene TRBJ1-2; no clear D gene. Trimming left V 0 bases short and J 3 bases short, with 20 bases between. CDR3 length: 18 residues. Germline V gene lookup returns CDR1 LNHNV and CDR2 YYDKDF (reference sequence). In nucleotides, the CDR3 is TGTGCCACCAGCAGAGATGGAAACCTTTTTGGGCAGCACTATGGCTACACCTTC. It encodes CATSRDGNLFGQHYGYTF. Based on the CDR3 plus reference TRBV15 and TRBJ1-2, the full variable domain is DAMVIQNPRYQVTQFGKPVTLSCSQTLNHNVMYWYQQKSSQAPKLLFHYYDKDFNNEADTPDNFQSRRPNTSFCFLDIRSPGLGDTAMYLCATSRDGNLFGQHYGYTFGSGTRLTVV.

This chain uses TRBV7-2 with TRBJ2-3, with a possible D match to TRBD1 (6 bases). The V end lost 1 base, the J end lost 0 bases, and 11 bases lay between the germline ends. CDR1 is SGHTA and CDR2 is FQGNSA in the germline V gene. CDR3 length: 16 amino acids. The CDR3 here is CASSLGSRGSTDTQYF. The CDR3 coding sequence is TGTGCCAGCAGCTTAGGTAGCAGGGGAAGCACAGATACGCAGTATTTT.

DNA of the CDR3: TGTGCCAGCAGCCGACAGGACTCCTACGAGCAGTACTTC. Amino acids: CASSRQDSYEQYF. The chain combines TRBV5-4 with TRBJ2-7, with D possibly TRBD1 on 6 matching bases. The germline CDR1 and CDR2 sequences are SGHNT and YYREEE (reference sequence). V was cut by 4 bases and J by 0 bases, with 8 bases left in between. The CDR3 contains 13 residues.

This chain uses TRBV4-1 with TRBJ1-5; D is ambiguous. The ends were cut back, 1 base at V and 9 bases at J, with 10 bases in the middle. Germline V CDR1 and CDR2: MGHRA, YSYEKL. This CDR3 spans 13 amino acids. The CDR3 spells CASSQGTAWPQHF. CDR3 bases: TGCGCCAGCAGCCAAGGGACCGCTTGGCCCCAGCATTTT.

This rearrangement joins TRBV28 to TRBJ1-2; a weak D match, TRBD1 (5 bases). V was pared by 2 bases and J by 2 bases, with 12 bases between. Per the germline V gene, CDR1 is MDHEN and CDR2 is SYDVKM. This CDR3 has 15 residues. For the CDR3, the DNA is TGTGCCAGCAGTTTAGGGATAGGGGACAACTATGGCTACACCTTC. Its protein product is CASSLGIGDNYGYTF.

The chain has TRBV5-4 and TRBJ2-2; D possibly corresponds to TRBD1 (6 bases). CDR1 and CDR2 (germline): SGHNT, YYREEE (reference sequence). V was cut by 3 bases and J by 4 bases, with 16 bases left in between. The CDR3 runs to 16 residues. This CDR3 is CASSSGPHRVTGELFF. Here the CDR3 DNA reads TGTGCCAGCAGCTCAGGACCGCACAGGGTCACCGGGGAGCTGTTTTTT.

This clone was picked up one time. The J gene is TRBJ2-3, the V gene TRBV18, with 7 bases lining up with TRBD1. The CDR3 sequence is 13 residues long. Germline-derived CDR1 and CDR2 are KGHSH and LQKENI. J lost 3 bases, V lost 5 bases, and 2 bases had no gene match. CDR3 amino acids: CASSDRVTDTQYF. In DNA, the CDR3 is TGTGCCAGCTCAGACAGGGTGACAGATACGCAGTATTTT. Variable domain in full (rest from reference TRBV18 and TRBJ2-3): NAGVMQNPRHLVRRRGQEARLRCSPMKGHSHVYWYRQLPEEGLKFMVYLQKENIIDESGMPKERFSAEFPKEGPSILRIQQVVRGDSAAYFCASSDRVTDTQYFGPGTRLTVL.

V is TRBV7-9 and J is TRBJ2-1; D is uncertain. The germline V gene encodes CDR1 SEHNR and CDR2 FQNEAQ (reference sequence). V gave up 5 bases and J gave up 10 bases, with 15 bases separating them. The CDR3 is made up of 13 amino acids. The CDR3 DNA reads as TGTGCCAGCAGCATCCAAGTGTTCTACGAGCAGTTCTTC. Encoded protein: CASSIQVFYEQFF.

V and J are TRBV5-6 and TRBJ1-2, with 8 bases that match TRBD1. Trimming at V came to 5 bases and at J to 5 bases, leaving 8 bases not matched to a gene. Germline V gene data show CDR1 as SGHDT and CDR2 as YYEEEE. This CDR3 has 14 residues. The chain's CDR3 is CASRLQGAQYGYTF. The CDR3 DNA reads TGTGCCAGCAGACTGCAGGGGGCTCAATATGGCTACACCTTC.

With regard to this clone: Other DNA sequences within the sample encode an identical CDR3. The CDR3 coding sequence is TGTGCCAGCAGGACAGATTACTCTGGAAACACCATATATTTT. As protein: CASRTDYSGNTIYF. V and J are TRBV6-5 and TRBJ1-3, with D perhaps TRBD1 (5 bases). V was shortened by 6 bases and J by 0 bases, with 9 bases between the two germline ends. CDR1 and CDR2 (germline): MNHEY, SVGAGI. This CDR3 is built from 14 residues.

The chain links TRBV7-9 to TRBJ2-1, with 9 bases that match TRBD2. Trimming removed 1 base from V and 10 bases from J; junction bases left unmatched: 11. This CDR3 is built from 16 residues. CDR1 is SEHNR, CDR2 FQNEAQ, per germline (reference sequence). CDR3 region: CASSLGTSGYLEEQFF. The CDR3 DNA reads as TGTGCCAGCAGCTTAGGAACTAGCGGGTATCTTGAGGAGCAGTTCTTC. The full variable domain, completed using reference TRBV7-9 and TRBJ2-1, is DTGVSQNPRHKITKRGQNVTFRCDPISEHNRLYWYRQTLGQGPEFLTYFQNEAQLEKSRLLSDRFSAERPKGSFSTLEIQRTEQGDSAMYLCASSLGTSGYLEEQFFGPGTRLTVL.

This chain links TRBV11-2 with TRBJ2-5, with D maybe TRBD2 (5 bases). V was pared by 4 bases and J by 7 bases, with 16 bases between. The germline CDR1 and CDR2 sequences are SGHAT and FQNNGV. The CDR3 is 14 amino acids. The CDR3, as DNA: TGTGCCAGCAGCTCACTCGGCGGGCGCGGGACCCAGTACTTC. Translation: CASSSLGGRGTQYF. The variable domain in full, with the rest retrieved from reference TRBV11-2 and TRBJ2-5, is EAGVAQSPRYKIIEKRQSVAFWCNPISGHATLYWYQQILGQGPKLLIQFQNNGVVDDSQLPKDRFSAERLKGVDSTLKIQPAKLEDSAVYLCASSSLGGRGTQYFGPGTRLLVL.

The genes are TRBV5-4 and TRBJ2-7, with 8 bases aligning to TRBD2. V trimming: 4 bases; J trimming: 0 bases; junction bases outside the gene matches: 6. The CDR3 is made up of 15 amino acids. Germline-derived CDR1 and CDR2 are SGHNT and YYREEE (reference sequence). The CDR3 DNA follows: TGTGCCAGCAGCCGTCCTCTAGCGGGCTCCTACGAGCAGTACTTC. Encoded protein: CASSRPLAGSYEQYF.